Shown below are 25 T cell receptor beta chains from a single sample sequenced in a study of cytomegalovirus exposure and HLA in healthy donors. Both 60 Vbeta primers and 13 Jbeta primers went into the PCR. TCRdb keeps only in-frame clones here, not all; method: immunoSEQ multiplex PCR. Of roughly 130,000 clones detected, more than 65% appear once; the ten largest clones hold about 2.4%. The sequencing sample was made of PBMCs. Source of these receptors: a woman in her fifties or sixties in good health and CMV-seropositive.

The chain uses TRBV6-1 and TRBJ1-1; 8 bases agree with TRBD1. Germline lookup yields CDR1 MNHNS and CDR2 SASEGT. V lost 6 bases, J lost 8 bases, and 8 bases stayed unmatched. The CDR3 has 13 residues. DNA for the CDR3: TGTGCCAGCAGGGTACTAACAGGGGGAGAAGCTTTCTTT. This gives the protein CASRVLTGGEAFF.

CDR3 in amino acids: CASSYWAGWRNQPQHF. The DNA of the CDR3 is TGTGCCAGCAGTTACTGGGCTGGTTGGCGCAATCAGCCCCAGCATTTT. The chain carries TRBV6-7 and TRBJ1-5; unclear D gene. TRBV6-7 counts as an open reading frame of uncertain function. The length of the CDR3 is 16 residues. Trimming left V 1 base short and J 2 bases short, with 12 bases between.

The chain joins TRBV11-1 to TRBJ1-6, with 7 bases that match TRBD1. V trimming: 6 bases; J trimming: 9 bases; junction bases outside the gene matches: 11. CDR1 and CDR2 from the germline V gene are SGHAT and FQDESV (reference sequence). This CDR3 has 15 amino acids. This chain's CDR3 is CASSHAGGARSPLHF. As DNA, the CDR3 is TGTGCCAGCAGTCACGCAGGGGGTGCTCGTTCACCCCTCCACTTT.

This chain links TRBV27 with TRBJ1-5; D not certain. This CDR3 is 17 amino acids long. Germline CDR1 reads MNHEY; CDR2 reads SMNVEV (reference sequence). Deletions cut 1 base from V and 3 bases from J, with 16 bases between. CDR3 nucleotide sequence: TGTGCCAGCAGTTTATGGGCCAGCAGGAATATCAATCAGCCCCAGCATTTT. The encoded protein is CASSLWASRNINQPQHF.

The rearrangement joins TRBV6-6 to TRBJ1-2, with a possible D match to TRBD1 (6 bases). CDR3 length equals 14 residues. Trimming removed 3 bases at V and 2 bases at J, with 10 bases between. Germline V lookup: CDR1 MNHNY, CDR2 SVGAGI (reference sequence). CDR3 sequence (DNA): TGTGCCAGCAGTTATAGTGGACAGAACTATGGCTACACCTTC. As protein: CASSYSGQNYGYTF.

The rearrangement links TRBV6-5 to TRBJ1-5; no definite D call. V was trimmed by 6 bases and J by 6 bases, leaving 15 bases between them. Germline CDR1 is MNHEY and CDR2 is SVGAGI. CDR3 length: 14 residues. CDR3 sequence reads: CASRPNGLSQPQHF. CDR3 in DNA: TGTGCCAGCAGACCCAATGGTTTGAGTCAGCCCCAGCATTTT.

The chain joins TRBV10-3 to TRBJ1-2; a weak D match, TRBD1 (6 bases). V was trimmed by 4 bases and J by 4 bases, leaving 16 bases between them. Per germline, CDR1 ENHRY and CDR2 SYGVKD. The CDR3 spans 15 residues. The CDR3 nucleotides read TGTGCCATCAGTGTCAAGGGACAAGGAGGCTATGGCTACACCTTC. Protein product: CAISVKGQGGYGYTF.

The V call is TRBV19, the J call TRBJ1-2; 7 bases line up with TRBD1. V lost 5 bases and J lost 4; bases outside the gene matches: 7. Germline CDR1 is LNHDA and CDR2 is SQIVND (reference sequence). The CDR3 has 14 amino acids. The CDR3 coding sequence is TGTGCCAGTAGTTTCGGACAGGTCGGCTATGGCTACACCTTC. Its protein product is CASSFGQVGYGYTF.

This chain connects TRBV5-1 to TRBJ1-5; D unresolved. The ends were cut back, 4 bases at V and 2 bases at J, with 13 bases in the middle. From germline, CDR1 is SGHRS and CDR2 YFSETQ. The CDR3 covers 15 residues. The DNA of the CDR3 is TGCGCCAGCAGCCGTCTCGGGGATGGCAATCAGCCCCAGCATTTT. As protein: CASSRLGDGNQPQHF.

CDR3 nucleotide sequence: TGTGCCATCAGCGGGACAGGGGGAGACACTGAAGCTTTCTTT. This codes for CAISGTGGDTEAFF. The gene calls are TRBV10-3 and TRBJ1-1; 11 positions agree with TRBD1. This CDR3 region has 14 residues. The J segment lost 3 bases and the V segment lost 6 bases, leaving 3 bases of the junction unmatched. The germline gives CDR1 ENHRY, CDR2 SYGVKD.

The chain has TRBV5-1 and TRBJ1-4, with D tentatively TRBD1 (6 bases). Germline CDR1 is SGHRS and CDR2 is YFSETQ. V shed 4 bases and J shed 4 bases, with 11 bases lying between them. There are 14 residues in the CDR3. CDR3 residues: CASSLQGLNEKLFF. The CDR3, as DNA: TGCGCCAGCAGCCTGCAGGGGCTTAATGAAAAACTGTTTTTT.

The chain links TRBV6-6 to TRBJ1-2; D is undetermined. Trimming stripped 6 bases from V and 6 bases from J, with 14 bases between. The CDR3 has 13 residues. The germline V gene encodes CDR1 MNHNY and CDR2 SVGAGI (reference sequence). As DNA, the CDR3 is TGTGCCAGCAGCCAGACGGGGAAGAATGGCTACACCTTC. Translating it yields CASSQTGKNGYTF.

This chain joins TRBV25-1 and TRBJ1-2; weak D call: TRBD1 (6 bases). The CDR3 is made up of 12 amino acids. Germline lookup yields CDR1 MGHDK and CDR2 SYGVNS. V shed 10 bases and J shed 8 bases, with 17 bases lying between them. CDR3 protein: CATSRDNLGYTF. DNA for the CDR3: TGTGCCACCTCGAGGGACAATTTGGGCTACACCTTC.

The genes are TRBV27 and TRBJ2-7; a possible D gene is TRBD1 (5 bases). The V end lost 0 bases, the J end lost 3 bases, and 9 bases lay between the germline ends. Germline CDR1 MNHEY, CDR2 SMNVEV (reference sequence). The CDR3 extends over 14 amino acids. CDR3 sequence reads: CASSLSRVDYEQYF. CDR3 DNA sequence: TGTGCCAGCAGTTTATCCAGGGTAGACTACGAGCAGTACTTC.

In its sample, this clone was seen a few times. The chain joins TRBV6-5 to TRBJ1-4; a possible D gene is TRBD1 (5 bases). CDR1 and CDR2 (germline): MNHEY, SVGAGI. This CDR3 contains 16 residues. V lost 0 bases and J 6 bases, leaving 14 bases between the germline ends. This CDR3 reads CASSYSGAGDDEKLFF. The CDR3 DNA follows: TGTGCCAGCAGTTACTCAGGGGCAGGTGATGATGAAAAACTGTTTTTT.

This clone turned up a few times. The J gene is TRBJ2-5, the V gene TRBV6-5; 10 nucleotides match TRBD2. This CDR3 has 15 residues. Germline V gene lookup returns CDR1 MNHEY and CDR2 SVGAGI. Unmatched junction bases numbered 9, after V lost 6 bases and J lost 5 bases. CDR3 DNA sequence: TGTGCCAGCAGCCTGGGGAGCGGGGGGGCCGAGACCCAGTACTTC. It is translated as CASSLGSGGAETQYF.

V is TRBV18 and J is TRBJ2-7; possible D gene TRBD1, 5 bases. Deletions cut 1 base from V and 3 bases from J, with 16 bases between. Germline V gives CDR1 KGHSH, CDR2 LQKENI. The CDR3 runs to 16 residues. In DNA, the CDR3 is TGTGCCAGCTCACCACAGGGGAAACTATTAAACTACGAGCAGTACTTC. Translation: CASSPQGKLLNYEQYF.

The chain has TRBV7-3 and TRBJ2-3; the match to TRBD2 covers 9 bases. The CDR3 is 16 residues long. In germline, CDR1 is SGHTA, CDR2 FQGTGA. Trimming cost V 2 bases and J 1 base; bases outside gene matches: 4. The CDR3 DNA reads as TGTGCCAGCAGCTTAGGATCTAGCGGGGGCACAGATACGCAGTATTTT. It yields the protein CASSLGSSGGTDTQYF.

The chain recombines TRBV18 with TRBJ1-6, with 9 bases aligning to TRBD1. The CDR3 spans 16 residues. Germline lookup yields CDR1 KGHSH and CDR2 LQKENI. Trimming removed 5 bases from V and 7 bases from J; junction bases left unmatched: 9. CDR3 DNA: TGTGCCAGCTCAACCGGGACAGGGCAGGGGAATTCACCCCTCCACTTT. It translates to CASSTGTGQGNSPLHF.

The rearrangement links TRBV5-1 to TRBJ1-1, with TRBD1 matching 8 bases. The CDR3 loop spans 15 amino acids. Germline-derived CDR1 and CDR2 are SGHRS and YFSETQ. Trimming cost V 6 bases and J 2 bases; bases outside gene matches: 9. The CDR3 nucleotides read TGCGCCAGCACCCGACAGGGGATGGGTAACACTGAAGCTTTCTTT. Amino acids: CASTRQGMGNTEAFF.

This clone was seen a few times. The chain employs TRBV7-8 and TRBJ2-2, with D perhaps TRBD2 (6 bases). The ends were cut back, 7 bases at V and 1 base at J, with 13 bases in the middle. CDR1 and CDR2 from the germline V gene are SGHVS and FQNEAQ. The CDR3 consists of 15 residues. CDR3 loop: CASIPGTGNTGELFF. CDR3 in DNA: TGTGCCAGCATCCCCGGGACTGGGAACACCGGGGAGCTGTTTTTT.

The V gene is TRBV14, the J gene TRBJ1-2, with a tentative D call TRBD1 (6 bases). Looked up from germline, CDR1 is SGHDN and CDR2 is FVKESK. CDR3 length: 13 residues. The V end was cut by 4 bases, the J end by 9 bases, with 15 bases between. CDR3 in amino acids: CASSLRTVGSYTF. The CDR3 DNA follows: TGTGCCAGCAGCCTCAGGACAGTCGGAAGCTACACCTTC. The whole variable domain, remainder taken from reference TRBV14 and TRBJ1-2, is EAGVTQFPSHSVIEKGQTVTLRCDPISGHDNLYWYRRVMGKEIKFLLHFVKESKQDESGMPNNRFLAERTGGTYSTLKVQPAELEDSGVYFCASSLRTVGSYTFGSGTRLTVV.

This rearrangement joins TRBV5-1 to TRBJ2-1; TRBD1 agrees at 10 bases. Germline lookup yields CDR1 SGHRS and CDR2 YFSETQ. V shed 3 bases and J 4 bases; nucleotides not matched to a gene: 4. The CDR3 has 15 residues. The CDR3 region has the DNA TGCGCCAGCAGCTCACCGGGACAGGGGTACAATGAGCAGTTCTTC. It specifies CASSSPGQGYNEQFF.

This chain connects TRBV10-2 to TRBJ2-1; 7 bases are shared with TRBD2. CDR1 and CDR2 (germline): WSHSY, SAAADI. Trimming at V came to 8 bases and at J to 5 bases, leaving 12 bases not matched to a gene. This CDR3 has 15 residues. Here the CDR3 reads CASSSRVAGDNEQFF. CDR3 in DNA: TGCGCCAGCTCTTCTAGGGTAGCGGGTGACAATGAGCAGTTCTTC.

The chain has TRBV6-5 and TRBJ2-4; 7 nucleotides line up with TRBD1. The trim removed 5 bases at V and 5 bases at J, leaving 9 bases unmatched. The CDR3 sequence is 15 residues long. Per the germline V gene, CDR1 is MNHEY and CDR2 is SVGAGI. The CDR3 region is CASSQTNRGQNIQYF. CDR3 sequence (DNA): TGTGCCAGCAGTCAAACTAACAGGGGCCAAAACATTCAGTACTTC.